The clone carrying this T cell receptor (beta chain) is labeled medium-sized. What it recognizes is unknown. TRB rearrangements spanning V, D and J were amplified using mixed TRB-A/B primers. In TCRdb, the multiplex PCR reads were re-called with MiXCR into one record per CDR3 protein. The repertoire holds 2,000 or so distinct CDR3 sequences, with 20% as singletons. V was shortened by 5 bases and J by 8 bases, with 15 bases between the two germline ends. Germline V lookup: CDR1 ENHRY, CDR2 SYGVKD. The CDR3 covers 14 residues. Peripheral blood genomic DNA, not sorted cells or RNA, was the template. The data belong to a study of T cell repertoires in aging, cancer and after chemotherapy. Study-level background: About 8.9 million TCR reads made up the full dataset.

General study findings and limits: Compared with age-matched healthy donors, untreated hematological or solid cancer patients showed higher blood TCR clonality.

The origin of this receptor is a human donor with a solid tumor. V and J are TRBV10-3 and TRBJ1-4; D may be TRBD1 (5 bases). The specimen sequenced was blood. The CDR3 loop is CAISPGTGSEKLFF. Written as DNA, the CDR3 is TGTGCCATCAGTCCCGGGACCGGTAGCGAAAAACTGTTTTTT.